The rows below give T cell receptor beta chains drawn from one sample of a study of cytomegalovirus exposure and HLA in healthy donors. Sequencing was performed with immunoSEQ multiplex PCR; in TCRdb, only in-frame clones are kept and a portion is missing. The sample records fewer than 120,000 clones, approximately 86% being singletons. The sequencing input was PBMCs. The receptors stem from a man in his forties or fifties in good health and CMV-seronegative. The CDR3 runs from the conserved cysteine through the conserved F or W. The D gene is left open where the match is weak. Size values are once, few and many counts, or a class for expanded clones, and some rows have none.

cdr3_aa cdr3_nt j_call clone_size v_call d_call
CASSFSVTTEAFF TGTGCCAGCAGTTTCTCGGTTACCACTGAAGCTTTCTTT TRBJ1-1 NA TRBV7-2 NA
CASSPTGASNQPQHF TGTGCCAGCAGTCCGACAGGGGCATCGAATCAGCCCCAGCATTTT TRBJ1-5 NA TRBV28 TRBD1
CASSPSTPGGPNTGELFF TGTGCCAGCAGCCCCTCAACACCGGGGGGCCCGAACACCGGGGAGCTGTTTTTT TRBJ2-2 NA TRBV7-2 NA
CASSLTGKGNTEAFF TGCGCCAGCAGCTTAACAGGGAAAGGAAACACTGAAGCTTTCTTT TRBJ1-1 once TRBV5-1 NA
CASSYSDRGGYGYTF TGTGCCAGCAGTTACTCGGACAGGGGTGGCTATGGCTACACCTTC TRBJ1-2 NA TRBV6-5 TRBD1
CASSVYGTGAEQYF TGTGCCAGCAGCGTATATGGGACAGGGGCCGAGCAGTACTTC TRBJ2-7 NA TRBV9 TRBD1
CASNLEPQHF TGTGCCAGCAATCTTGAGCCCCAGCATTTT TRBJ1-5 few TRBV6-6 NA
CASRGGVWKETQYF TGTGCCAGCAGGGGAGGGGTGTGGAAAGAGACCCAGTACTTC TRBJ2-5 NA TRBV27 TRBD2
CASSLGGAAGTNEQFF TGCGCCAGCAGCTTGGGAGGAGCGGCCGGGACAAATGAGCAGTTCTTC TRBJ2-1 NA TRBV5-1 NA
CARLKGASQPQHF TGTGCCCGGCTAAAAGGGGCTTCTCAGCCCCAGCATTTT TRBJ1-5 NA TRBV30 NA
CAISEWGQGAFF TGTGCCATCAGTGAGTGGGGACAGGGGGCTTTCTTT TRBJ1-1 NA TRBV10-3 TRBD1
CASSLSRTGATEAFF TGTGCCAGCAGCTTGTCCCGGACAGGAGCAACTGAAGCTTTCTTT TRBJ1-1 NA TRBV5-4 TRBD1
CASSVLAGSTDTQYF TGTGCCAGCAGTGTCCTAGCGGGGAGCACAGATACGCAGTATTTT TRBJ2-3 NA TRBV6-4 TRBD2
CAISELGARNEQFF TGTGCCATCAGTGAGTTGGGAGCTAGGAATGAGCAGTTCTTC TRBJ2-1 once TRBV10-3 NA
CASSLAPGIVSYEQYF TGTGCCAGCAGCTTGGCCCCGGGAATAGTATCTTACGAGCAGTACTTC TRBJ2-7 NA TRBV5-4 NA
CASSVNRNSPLHF TGTGCCAGCAGCGTAAACAGGAATTCACCCCTCCACTTT TRBJ1-6 NA TRBV7-9 NA
CASTNTGELFF TGTGCCAGCACAAACACCGGGGAGCTGTTTTTT TRBJ2-2 NA TRBV2 NA
CASSFFDRGRDSGNTIYF TGTGCCAGCAGTTTCTTTGACAGGGGACGTGACTCTGGAAACACCATATATTTT TRBJ1-3 NA TRBV28 TRBD1
CASSRTKDTQYF TGTGCCAGCAGCCGGACAAAAGATACGCAGTATTTT TRBJ2-3 NA TRBV6-5 NA
CASRGDRVNYGYTF TGTGCCAGCAGGGGGGACAGGGTGAACTATGGCTACACCTTC TRBJ1-2 once TRBV2 TRBD1
CASSALQGAGQPQHF TGTGCCAGCAGTGCCTTACAGGGGGCAGGACAGCCCCAGCATTTT TRBJ1-5 NA TRBV6-6 TRBD1
CASSRGTGNVGYGYTF TGTGCCAGCAGCCGCGGGACAGGGAATGTTGGATATGGCTACACCTTC TRBJ1-2 NA TRBV5-6 TRBD1
CASRSTGEGYTF TGTGCCAGCAGATCGACAGGGGAAGGCTACACCTTC TRBJ1-2 NA TRBV28 TRBD1
CASSIEAGAYEQYF TGTGCCAGTAGTATAGAAGCAGGGGCCTACGAGCAGTACTTC TRBJ2-7 NA TRBV19 NA
CASSIFRQANTEAFF TGTGCCAGTAGTATATTCCGGCAGGCGAACACTGAAGCTTTCTTT TRBJ1-1 NA TRBV19 NA
CASSPGTGEAFF TGCGCCAGCAGCCCCGGGACAGGGGAAGCTTTCTTT TRBJ1-1 NA TRBV5-1 TRBD1
CASSEQGMNTGELFF TGTGCCAGCAGCGAACAGGGGATGAACACCGGGGAGCTGTTTTTT TRBJ2-2 NA TRBV6-4 TRBD1
CASSVDHNYEQYF TGTGCCAGCAGCGTAGATCACAACTACGAGCAGTACTTC TRBJ2-7 NA TRBV9 NA
CASSTGDIYGYTF TGCGCCAGCTCGACAGGGGACATCTATGGCTACACCTTC TRBJ1-2 NA TRBV5-1 TRBD1
CASSQGTGGLQETQYF TGTGCCAGCAGCCAAGGGACAGGGGGCCTCCAAGAGACCCAGTACTTC TRBJ2-5 NA TRBV14 TRBD1
CASKLRGGTEAFF TGTGCCAGCAAACTCCGGGGGGGCACTGAAGCTTTCTTT TRBJ1-1 NA TRBV6-5 NA
CASSGGGSGNTIYF TGCGCCAGCAGCGGCGGTGGCTCTGGAAACACCATATATTTT TRBJ1-3 NA TRBV5-1 NA
CASSVGRGQDTGELFF TGTGCCAGCAGCGTAGGCAGGGGGCAGGACACCGGGGAGCTGTTTTTT TRBJ2-2 once TRBV9 TRBD1
CARDTGYTF TGCGCCAGGGACACTGGCTACACCTTC TRBJ1-2 NA TRBV10-1 NA
CASSLGGVETEAFF TGTGCCAGCAGCCTAGGGGGGGTTGAAACTGAAGCTTTCTTT TRBJ1-1 NA TRBV28 NA
CAWSVTRGETEAFF TGTGCCTGGAGTGTAACCAGGGGGGAGACTGAAGCTTTCTTT TRBJ1-1 NA TRBV30 TRBD1
CATKSEGNTIYF TGTGCCACGAAGAGCGAGGGAAACACCATATATTTT TRBJ1-3 NA TRBV6-5 NA
CASSLTWGREGYGYTF TGTGCCTCCTCACTCACCTGGGGCAGGGAGGGCTATGGCTACACCTTC TRBJ1-2 NA TRBV30 NA
CAWSQEGPAFF TGTGCCTGGAGTCAAGAGGGCCCCGCTTTCTTT TRBJ1-1 NA TRBV30 NA
CASSEGTGLMPQHF TGTGCCAGCAGTGAGGGGACAGGCCTCATGCCCCAGCATTTT TRBJ1-5 few TRBV2 TRBD1
CASSYSGGEQYF TGTGCCAGCAGTTACTCCGGTGGCGAGCAGTACTTC TRBJ2-7 NA TRBV6-5 NA
CASSPQSFQTEAFF TGTGCCAGCTCACCACAATCCTTCCAGACTGAAGCTTTCTTT TRBJ1-1 NA TRBV18 NA
CASSGDRATNEKLFF TGTGCCAGCAGTGGGGACAGGGCAACTAATGAAAAACTGTTTTTT TRBJ1-4 NA TRBV2 TRBD1
CASSLQGYDGYTF TGTGCCAGCAGTCTACAGGGTTACGATGGCTACACCTTC TRBJ1-2 few TRBV27 NA
CASSLSGGNEQYF TGTGCCAGCAGCTTATCCGGCGGGAACGAGCAGTACTTC TRBJ2-7 NA TRBV7-2 NA
CASGQGPGEQYF TGTGCCAGCGGGCAGGGGCCGGGCGAGCAGTACTTC TRBJ2-7 NA TRBV2 NA
CASSLVTTNEQYF TGCGCCAGCAGCTTGGTCACTACTAACGAGCAGTACTTC TRBJ2-7 NA TRBV5-1 NA
CAWFKGVASFTEAFF TGTGCCTGGTTTAAAGGTGTAGCATCTTTCACTGAAGCTTTCTTT TRBJ1-1 few TRBV30 NA
CASSLLGYEQYF TGTGCCAGCAGCTTACTCGGCTACGAGCAGTACTTC TRBJ2-7 NA TRBV7-2 NA
CASSLAGGNQPQHF TGTGCCAGCAGCTTGGCAGGTGGGAATCAGCCCCAGCATTTT TRBJ1-5 NA TRBV5-6 NA
CASRGQPTDTQYF TGTGCCAGCAGGGGACAGCCCACAGATACGCAGTATTTT TRBJ2-3 NA TRBV28 TRBD1
CAISVEGVETQYF TGTGCCATCAGTGTTGAGGGTGTGGAGACCCAGTACTTC TRBJ2-5 NA TRBV10-3 NA
CASSTLPDRVNSPLHF TGTGCCAGCTCAACCTTGCCGGACAGGGTTAATTCACCCCTCCACTTT TRBJ1-6 NA TRBV18 TRBD1
CATLGVGLHYGYTF TGTGCCACTTTGGGTGTGGGGCTCCACTATGGCTACACCTTC TRBJ1-2 NA TRBV6-5 NA
CASSQSRDFNGYTF TGTGCCAGCAGCCAGTCCCGGGACTTTAATGGCTACACCTTC TRBJ1-2 few TRBV6-5 NA
CASSSGTSLYEQYF TGTGCCAGCAGTTCCGGGACTAGTCTCTACGAGCAGTACTTC TRBJ2-7 few TRBV6-6 TRBD2